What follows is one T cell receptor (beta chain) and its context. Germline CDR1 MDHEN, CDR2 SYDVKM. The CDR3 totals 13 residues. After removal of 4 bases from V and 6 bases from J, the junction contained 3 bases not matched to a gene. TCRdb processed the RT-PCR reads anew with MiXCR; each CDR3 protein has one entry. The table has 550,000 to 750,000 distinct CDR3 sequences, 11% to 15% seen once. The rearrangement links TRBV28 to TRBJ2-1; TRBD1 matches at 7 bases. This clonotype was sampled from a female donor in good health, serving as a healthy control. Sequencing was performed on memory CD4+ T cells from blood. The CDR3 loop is CASSWTGSNEQFF. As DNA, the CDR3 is TGTGCCAGCAGTTGGACAGGATCCAATGAGCAGTTCTTC.